The rows below give T cell receptor beta chains drawn from one sample of a study of T cell repertoires in aging, cancer and after chemotherapy. From the multiplex PCR reads, TCRdb called clonotypes with MiXCR, one entry per CDR3 protein. The sample yields around 3,000 distinct CDR3 sequences, about 47% seen once. Sequencing input: blood. The receptor set was obtained from a human donor with a blood cancer. Both conserved end residues are trimmed from each CDR3. The order of the fields is V gene, clone size, J gene, CDR3 protein. Clone size, where shown, is once, few, many, or a class for clones that have expanded.

>TRBV5-4|NA|TRBJ2-1
ASSRKKTGAYNEQF
>TRBV30|NA|TRBJ1-2
AWSVGGGGGYT
>TRBV30|NA|TRBJ1-2
AWRLAGGDGYT
>TRBV4-3|few|TRBJ2-1
ASSQETMRADEQF
>TRBV18|NA|TRBJ1-3
ASSRELTGSGNTIY
>TRBV29-1|NA|TRBJ1-2
SYWTGGSSDT
>TRBV30|few|TRBJ2-7
AWDGQGIYEQY
>TRBV6-5|few|TRBJ2-3
ASSYDRTRTDTQY
>TRBV29-1|NA|TRBJ1-3
SVHGGGSGNTIY
>TRBV6-1|NA|TRBJ2-2
AISEWDRRNTGELF
>TRBV7-6|NA|TRBJ2-7
ASGGWGRGYEQY
>TRBV27|NA|TRBJ2-1
ASSFTGGFYNEQF
>TRBV5-1|once|TRBJ1-2
ASSLEGATYYGYT
>TRBV29-1|large|TRBJ2-6
SVDGTGANVLT
>TRBV6-2/TRBV6-3|NA|TRBJ2-1
ASSYLATSGINEQF
>TRBV5-4|NA|TRBJ1-2
ASSLGIPPYGYT
>TRBV6-1|NA|TRBJ2-3
ASSAEARDTQY
>TRBV6-2/TRBV6-3|once|TRBJ2-3
ASTPLAGVGTDTQY
>TRBV19|few|TRBJ2-3
ASTLGGADTQY
>TRBV29-1|large|TRBJ2-1
SVEGNDEQF
>TRBV6-2/TRBV6-3|NA|TRBJ2-2
ASSLGTSTGELF
>TRBV7-6|few|TRBJ2-1
ASSPLVVSDNEQF